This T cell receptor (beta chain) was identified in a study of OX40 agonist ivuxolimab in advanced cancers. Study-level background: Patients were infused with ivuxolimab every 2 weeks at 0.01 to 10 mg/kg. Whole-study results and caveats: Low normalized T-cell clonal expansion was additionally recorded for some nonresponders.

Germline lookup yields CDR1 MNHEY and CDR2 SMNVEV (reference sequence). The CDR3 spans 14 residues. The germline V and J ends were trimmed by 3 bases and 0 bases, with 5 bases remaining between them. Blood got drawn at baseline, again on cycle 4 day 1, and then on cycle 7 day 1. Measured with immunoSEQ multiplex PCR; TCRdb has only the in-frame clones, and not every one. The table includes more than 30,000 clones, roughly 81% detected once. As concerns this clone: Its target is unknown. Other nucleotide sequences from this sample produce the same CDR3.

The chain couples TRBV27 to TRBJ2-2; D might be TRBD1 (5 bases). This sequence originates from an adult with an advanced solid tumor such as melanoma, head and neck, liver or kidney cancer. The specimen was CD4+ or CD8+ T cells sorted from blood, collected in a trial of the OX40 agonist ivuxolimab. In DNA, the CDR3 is TGTGCCAGCAGTTTGGACACGAACACCGGGGAGCTGTTTTTT. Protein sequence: CASSLDTNTGELFF.